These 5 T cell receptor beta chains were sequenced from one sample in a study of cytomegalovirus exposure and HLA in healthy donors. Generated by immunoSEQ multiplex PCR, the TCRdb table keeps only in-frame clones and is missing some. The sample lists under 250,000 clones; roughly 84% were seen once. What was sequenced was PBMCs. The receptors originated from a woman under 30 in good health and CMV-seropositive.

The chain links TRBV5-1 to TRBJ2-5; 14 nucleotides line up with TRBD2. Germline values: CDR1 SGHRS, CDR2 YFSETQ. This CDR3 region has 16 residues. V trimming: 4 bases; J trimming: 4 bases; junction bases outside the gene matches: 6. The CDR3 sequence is CASSGGTSGSPETQYF. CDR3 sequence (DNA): TGCGCCAGCAGCGGGGGGACTAGCGGGAGTCCAGAGACCCAGTACTTC.

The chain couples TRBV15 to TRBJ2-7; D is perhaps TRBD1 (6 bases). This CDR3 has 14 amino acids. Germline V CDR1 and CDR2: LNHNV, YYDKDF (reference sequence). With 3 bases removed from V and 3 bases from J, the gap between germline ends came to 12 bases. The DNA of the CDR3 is TGTGCCACCAGCAGGACGGGACACTACTACGAGCAGTACTTC. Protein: CATSRTGHYYEQYF.

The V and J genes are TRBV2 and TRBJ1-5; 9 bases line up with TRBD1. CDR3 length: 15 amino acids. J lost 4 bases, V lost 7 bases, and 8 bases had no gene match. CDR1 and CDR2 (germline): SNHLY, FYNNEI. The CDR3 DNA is TGTGCCAGCAAGAATTCGGACAGGGGAAATCAGCCCCAGCATTTT. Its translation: CASKNSDRGNQPQHF.

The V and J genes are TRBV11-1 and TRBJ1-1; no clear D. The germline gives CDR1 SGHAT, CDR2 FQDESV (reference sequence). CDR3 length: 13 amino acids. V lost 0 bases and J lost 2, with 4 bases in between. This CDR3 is CASSLAVNTEAFF. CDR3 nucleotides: TGTGCCAGCAGCTTAGCTGTAAACACTGAAGCTTTCTTT.

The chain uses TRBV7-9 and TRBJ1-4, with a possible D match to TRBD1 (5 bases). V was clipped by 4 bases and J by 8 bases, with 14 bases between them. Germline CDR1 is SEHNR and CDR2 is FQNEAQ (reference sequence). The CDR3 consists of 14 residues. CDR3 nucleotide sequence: TGTGCCAGCAGCTGGGGGGGGATAGGGGAAAAACTGTTTTTT. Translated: CASSWGGIGEKLFF.